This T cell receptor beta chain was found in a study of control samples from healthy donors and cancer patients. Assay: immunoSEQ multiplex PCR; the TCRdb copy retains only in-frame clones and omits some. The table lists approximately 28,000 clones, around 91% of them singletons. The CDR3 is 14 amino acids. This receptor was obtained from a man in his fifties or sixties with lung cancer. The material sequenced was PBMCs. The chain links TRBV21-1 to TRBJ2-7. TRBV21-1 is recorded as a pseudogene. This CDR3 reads CASSKEGLIREQYF. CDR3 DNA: TGTGCCAGCAGCAAAGAAGGCCTCATAAGGGAGCAGTACTTC.